The T cell receptor (beta chain) described here comes from a study of blood T cell repertoires in COVID-19. The CDR3 has 13 amino acids. With 2 bases removed from V and 5 bases from J, the gap between germline ends came to 9 bases. Germline V gene data show CDR1 as MGHRA and CDR2 as YSYEKL. Generated by immunoSEQ multiplex PCR, the TCRdb table keeps only in-frame clones and is missing some. Among fewer than 500,000 clones listed, 80% to 90% were seen once. A Seattle source enrolled patients during active infection and followed them longitudinally. This clone was seen a few times. The sequence was obtained from a man aged 18-30 years with COVID-19, enrolled during active disease. The rearrangement joins TRBV4-1 to TRBJ1-2; D not resolved. Sequencing input: peripheral blood. The CDR3 DNA reads TGCGCCAGCAGCCAACAAACGGAGTATGGCTACACCTTC. Protein product: CASSQQTEYGYTF.